The clone carrying this T cell receptor (beta chain) showed up many times. What it binds is unknown. The CDR3 length is 18 residues. Germline values: CDR1 MNHNY, CDR2 SVGAGI (reference sequence). With 6 bases removed from V and 0 bases from J, the gap between germline ends came to 23 bases. The data originate from a study of T-cell memory formation after mild COVID-19. Points from the study as a whole: A subset of responding clones appeared in pre-infection memory, suggesting cross-reactive memory joined. Chiefly within CM and EM were the contracting CD4+ clones; CD8+ ones were within EMRA.

TCRalpha and TCRbeta libraries used 5'RACE with constant-segment primers and UMIs. TCRdb ran MiXCR on the 5' RACE reads and lists one entry per CDR3 protein. Altogether approximately 400,000 distinct CDR3 sequences are present, roughly 18% being singletons, with the ten largest covering roughly 21%. Sequencing was carried out using PBMCs or a T cell subset sorted from them (not recorded which). The sequence was collected from a young man who had mild COVID-19 (a few samples of this study predate the infection). Cell type and time point are not known. The chain links TRBV6-6 to TRBJ1-2; no clear D gene. CDR3 DNA: TGTGCCAGCAGCTCCTCTGGGGTTCGACCACAAGCTAACTATGGCTACACCTTC. This sequence encodes CASSSSGVRPQANYGYTF.